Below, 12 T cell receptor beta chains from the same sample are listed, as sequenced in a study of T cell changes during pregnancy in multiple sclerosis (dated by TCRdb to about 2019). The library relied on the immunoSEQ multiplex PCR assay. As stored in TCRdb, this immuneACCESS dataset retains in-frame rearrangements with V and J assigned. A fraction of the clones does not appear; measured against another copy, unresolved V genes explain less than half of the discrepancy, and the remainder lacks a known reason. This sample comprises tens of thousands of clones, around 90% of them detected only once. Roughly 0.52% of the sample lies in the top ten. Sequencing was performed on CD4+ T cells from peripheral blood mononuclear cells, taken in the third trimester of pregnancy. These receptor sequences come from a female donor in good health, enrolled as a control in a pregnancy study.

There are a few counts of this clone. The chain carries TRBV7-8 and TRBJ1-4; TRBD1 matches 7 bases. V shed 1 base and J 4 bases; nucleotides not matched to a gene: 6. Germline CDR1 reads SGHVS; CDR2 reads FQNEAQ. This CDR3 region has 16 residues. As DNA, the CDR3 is TGTGCCAGCAGCTTAGGGCTACAGGGGTTTAATGAAAAACTGTTTTTT. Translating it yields CASSLGLQGFNEKLFF.

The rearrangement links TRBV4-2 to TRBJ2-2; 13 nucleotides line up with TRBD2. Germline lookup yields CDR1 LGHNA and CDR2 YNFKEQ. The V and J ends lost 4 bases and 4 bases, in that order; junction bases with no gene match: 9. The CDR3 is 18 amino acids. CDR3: CASSPGLAGADLTGELFF. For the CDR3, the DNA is TGTGCCAGCAGCCCCGGACTAGCGGGAGCAGATCTCACCGGGGAGCTGTTTTTT.

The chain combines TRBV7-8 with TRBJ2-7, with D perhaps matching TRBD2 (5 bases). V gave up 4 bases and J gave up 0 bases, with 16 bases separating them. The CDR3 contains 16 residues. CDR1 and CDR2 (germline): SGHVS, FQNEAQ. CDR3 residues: CASSSRGRSDSYEQYF. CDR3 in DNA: TGTGCCAGCAGCTCCCGCGGGCGGTCTGACTCCTACGAGCAGTACTTC.

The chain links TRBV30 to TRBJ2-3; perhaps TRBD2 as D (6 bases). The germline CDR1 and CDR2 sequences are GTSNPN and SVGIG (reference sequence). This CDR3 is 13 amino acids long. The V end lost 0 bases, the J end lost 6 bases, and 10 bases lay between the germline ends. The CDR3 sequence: CAWSVRRADTQYF. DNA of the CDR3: TGTGCCTGGAGTGTACGGAGGGCCGATACGCAGTATTTT.

CDR3 amino acids: CASSRQKGTGELFF. The CDR3, as DNA: TGTGCCAGCAGCCGACAGAAGGGCACCGGGGAGCTGTTTTTT. This chain joins TRBV11-2 and TRBJ2-2; the D gene is possibly TRBD1 (5 bases). The V gene's germline CDR1 is SGHAT and CDR2 FQNNGV. There are 14 residues in the CDR3. Trimming took 5 bases from V and 4 from J, leaving 11 bases between them. The full variable domain, rest sourced from reference TRBV11-2 and TRBJ2-2, is EAGVAQSPRYKIIEKRQSVAFWCNPISGHATLYWYQQILGQGPKLLIQFQNNGVVDDSQLPKDRFSAERLKGVDSTLKIQPAKLEDSAVYLCASSRQKGTGELFFGEGSRLTVL.

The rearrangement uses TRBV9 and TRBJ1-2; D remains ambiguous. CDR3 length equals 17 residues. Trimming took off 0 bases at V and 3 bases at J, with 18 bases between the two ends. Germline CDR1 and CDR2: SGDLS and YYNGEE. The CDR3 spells CASSVAAGGTTDYGYTF. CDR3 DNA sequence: TGTGCCAGCAGCGTAGCAGCGGGCGGCACGACTGACTATGGCTACACCTTC.

The chain's CDR3 is CASSYPGQGAEAFF. CDR3 in DNA: TGTGCCAGCAGCTACCCCGGCCAGGGGGCTGAAGCTTTCTTT. The rearrangement joins TRBV28 to TRBJ1-1; 7 bases fit TRBD1. This CDR3 comprises 14 residues. Germline V lookup: CDR1 MDHEN, CDR2 SYDVKM. Trimming cost V 6 bases and J 6 bases; bases outside gene matches: 10.

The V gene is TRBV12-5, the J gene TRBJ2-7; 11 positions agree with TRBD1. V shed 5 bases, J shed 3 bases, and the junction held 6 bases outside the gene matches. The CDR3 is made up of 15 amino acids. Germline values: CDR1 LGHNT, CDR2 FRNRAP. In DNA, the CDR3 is TGTGCTAGTGGTCTGGGGGGGACAGGGGGCTACGAGCAGTACTTC. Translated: CASGLGGTGGYEQYF.

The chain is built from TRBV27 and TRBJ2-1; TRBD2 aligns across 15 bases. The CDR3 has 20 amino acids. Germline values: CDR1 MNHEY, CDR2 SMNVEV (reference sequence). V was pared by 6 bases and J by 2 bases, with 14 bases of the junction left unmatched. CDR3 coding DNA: TGTGCCAGCAGATCCCCTCCGGGACTAGCGGGGGGCCTGACCTACAATGAGCAGTTCTTC. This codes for CASRSPPGLAGGLTYNEQFF.

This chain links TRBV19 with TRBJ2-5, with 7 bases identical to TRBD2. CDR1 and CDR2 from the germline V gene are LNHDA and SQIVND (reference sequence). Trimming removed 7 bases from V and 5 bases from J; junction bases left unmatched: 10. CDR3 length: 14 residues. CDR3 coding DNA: TGTGCCAGTACCCCGGGCGGGAGCGGTGAGACCCAGTACTTC. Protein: CASTPGGSGETQYF.

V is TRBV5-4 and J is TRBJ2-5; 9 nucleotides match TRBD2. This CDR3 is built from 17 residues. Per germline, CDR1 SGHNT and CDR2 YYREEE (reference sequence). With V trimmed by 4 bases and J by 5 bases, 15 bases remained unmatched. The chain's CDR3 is CASSRGSGGRAMETQYF. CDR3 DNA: TGTGCCAGCAGCCGGGGGTCGGGCGGGAGGGCCATGGAGACCCAGTACTTC.

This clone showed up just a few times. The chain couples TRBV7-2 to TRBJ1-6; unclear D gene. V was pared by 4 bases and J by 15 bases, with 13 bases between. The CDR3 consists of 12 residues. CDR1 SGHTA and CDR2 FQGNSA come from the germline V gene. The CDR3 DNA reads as TGTGCCAGCAGCTCCCTAGGGAGGGACCTCCACTTT. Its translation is CASSSLGRDLHF. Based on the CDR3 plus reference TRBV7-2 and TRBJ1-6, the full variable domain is GAGVSQSPSNKVTEKGKDVELRCDPISGHTALYWYRQSLGQGLEFLIYFQGNSAPDKSGLPSDRFSAERTGGSVSTLTIQRTQQEDSAVYLCASSSLGRDLHFGNGTRLTVT.